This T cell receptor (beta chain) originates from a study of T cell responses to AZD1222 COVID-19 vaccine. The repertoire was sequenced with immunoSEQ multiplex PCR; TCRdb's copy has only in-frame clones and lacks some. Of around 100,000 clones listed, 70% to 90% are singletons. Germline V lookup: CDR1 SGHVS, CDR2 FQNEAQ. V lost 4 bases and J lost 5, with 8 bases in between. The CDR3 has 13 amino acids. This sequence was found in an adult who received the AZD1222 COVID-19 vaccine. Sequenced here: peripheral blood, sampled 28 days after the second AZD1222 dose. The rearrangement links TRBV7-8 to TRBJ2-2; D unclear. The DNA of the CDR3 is TGTGCCAGCAGCTCCCTTACGACCGGGGAGCTGTTTTTT. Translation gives CASSSLTTGELFF.